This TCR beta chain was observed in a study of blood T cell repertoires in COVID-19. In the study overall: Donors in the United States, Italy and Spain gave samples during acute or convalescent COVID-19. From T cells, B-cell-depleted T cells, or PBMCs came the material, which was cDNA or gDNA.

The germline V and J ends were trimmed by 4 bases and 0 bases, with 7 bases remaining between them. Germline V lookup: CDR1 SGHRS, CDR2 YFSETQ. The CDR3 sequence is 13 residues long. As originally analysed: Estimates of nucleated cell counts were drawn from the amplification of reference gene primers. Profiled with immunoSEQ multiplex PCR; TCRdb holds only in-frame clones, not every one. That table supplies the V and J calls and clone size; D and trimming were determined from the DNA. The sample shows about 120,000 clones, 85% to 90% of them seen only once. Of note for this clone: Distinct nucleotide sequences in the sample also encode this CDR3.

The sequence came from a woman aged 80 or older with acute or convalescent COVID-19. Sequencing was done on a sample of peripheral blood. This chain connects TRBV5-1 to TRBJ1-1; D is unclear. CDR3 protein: CASSAQVNTEAFF. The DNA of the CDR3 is TGCGCCAGCAGCGCACAAGTGAACACTGAAGCTTTCTTT. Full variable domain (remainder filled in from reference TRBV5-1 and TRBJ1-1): KAGVTQTPRYLIKTRGQQVTLSCSPISGHRSVSWYQQTPGQGLQFLFEYFSETQRNKGNFPGRFSGRQFSNSRSEMNVSTLELGDSALYLCASSAQVNTEAFFGQGTRLTVV.